One and the same sample provided the 9 T cell receptor beta chains below, sequenced in a study of Tregs in tolerant kidney transplant recipients. These TCRs' antigens remain unknown. Measured with immunoSEQ multiplex PCR; TCRdb has only the in-frame clones, and not every one. The sample carries just over 30,000 clones, about 79% recorded once. Material for sequencing was Tregs from blood cultured with allogeneic cells. These TCRs come from a human donor in good health.

V is TRBV27 and J is TRBJ1-1, with D uncertain. Trimming took off 4 bases at V and 0 bases at J, with 6 bases between the two ends. Germline loops: CDR1 MNHEY, CDR2 SMNVEV (reference sequence). The CDR3 length is 13 residues. The DNA for the CDR3 is TGTGCCAGCAGTTCGGTAGTGAACACTGAAGCTTTCTTT. Translated: CASSSVVNTEAFF.

The J gene is TRBJ2-2, the V gene TRBV7-3; TRBD2 is a possible D gene (6 bases). V was clipped by 5 bases and J by 3 bases, with 13 bases between them. This CDR3 region has 15 residues. Germline CDR1 reads SGHTA; CDR2 reads FQGTGA. CDR3 sequence reads: CASSPWGVDTGELFF. The DNA for the CDR3 is TGTGCCAGCAGCCCTTGGGGGGTAGACACCGGGGAGCTGTTTTTT.

J is TRBJ1-3 and V is TRBV19; D unclear. From germline, CDR1 is LNHDA and CDR2 SQIVND (reference sequence). The CDR3 is 14 residues long. Trimming stripped 4 bases from V and 4 bases from J, with 11 bases between. CDR3 nucleotide sequence: TGTGCCAGTAGTAACCCGGGCAGCGGAAACACCATATATTTT. Translation: CASSNPGSGNTIYF.

The V gene is TRBV5-1, the J gene TRBJ2-7; D not certain. Germline CDR1 and CDR2: SGHRS and YFSETQ. V lost 1 base and J lost 2, with 13 bases in between. The CDR3 consists of 15 residues. CDR3 sequence (DNA): TGCGCCAGCAGCTTGAATCTGGGCACCCCCTACGAGCAGTACTTC. Translation: CASSLNLGTPYEQYF.

This chain connects TRBV6-5 to TRBJ1-6; D is uncertain. CDR1 is MNHEY and CDR2 is SVGAGI in the germline V gene. The V gene lost 0 bases and the J gene lost 5 bases, with 5 bases spanning the gap. CDR3 length: 14 amino acids. The CDR3, as DNA: TGTGCCAGCAGTTACTCGCTGAATAATTCACCCCTCCACTTT. Its protein is CASSYSLNNSPLHF.

A word on this clone: Just one base apart from a much larger clone, this may be a read error. Other DNA variants within this sample encode the same CDR3. The rearrangement uses TRBV9 and TRBJ2-7, with 8 nucleotides matching TRBD2. With V trimmed by 7 bases and J by 9 bases, 15 bases remained unmatched. The CDR3 extends over 14 amino acids. In germline, CDR1 is SGDLS, CDR2 YYNGEE. In DNA, the CDR3 is TGTGCCAGCTACCAGGCTAGCGGGTTTGTTCGGCAGTACTTC. This sequence encodes CASYQASGFVRQYF.

This chain joins TRBV27 and TRBJ2-7; D is unclear. This CDR3 spans 15 amino acids. Germline-derived CDR1 and CDR2 are MNHEY and SMNVEV (reference sequence). V was cut by 5 bases and J by 0 bases, with 14 bases left in between. Here the CDR3 reads CASSVYFQPSYEQYF. The CDR3 DNA is TGTGCCAGCAGTGTTTACTTCCAACCCTCCTACGAGCAGTACTTC.

The genes are TRBV6-5 and TRBJ1-2, with a tentative D call TRBD1 (6 bases). Germline-derived CDR1 and CDR2 are MNHEY and SVGAGI. Deletions cut 2 bases from V and 3 bases from J, with 10 bases between. The CDR3 length is 14 residues. The CDR3 region is CASSYHTGHYGYTF. The DNA for the CDR3 is TGTGCCAGCAGTTACCACACAGGGCACTATGGCTACACCTTC.

The chain recombines TRBV20-1 with TRBJ2-5; no definite D call. Per germline, CDR1 DFQATT and CDR2 SNEGSKA (reference sequence). V was trimmed by 3 bases and J by 5 bases, leaving 4 bases between them. CDR3 size: 10 residues. The CDR3: CSASYETQYF. The CDR3 DNA sequence: TGCAGTGCTAGTTACGAGACCCAGTACTTC.